This note documents a single TCR beta chain sequence. The antigen is unknown. These data belong to a study of T cell responses to AZD1222 COVID-19 vaccine. Germline-derived CDR1 and CDR2 are MNHEY and SVGEGT. The CDR3 is 13 residues long. V lost 0 bases and J lost 11, with 8 bases in between. Study-level findings and limits: Targeting of unmutated variant regions was reportedly seen in nearly half of spike-specific TCRs. Most donors were white British and more were female, and clonal diversity was possibly underestimated.

Produced via immunoSEQ multiplex PCR; TCRdb's table is partial and in-frame only. The sample has around 70,000 clones, roughly 90% seen once; the top ten hold less than 9.5%. The V and J genes are TRBV6-2 or TRBV6-3 and TRBJ1-6; D is unresolved. The sequence derives from an adult in good health. This material consisted of peripheral blood, taken on day 0 of AZD1222 vaccination. The CDR3 bases are TGTGCCAGCAGTTACTCGGAGATTCCACCCCTCCACTTT. Translating gives CASSYSEIPPLHF.